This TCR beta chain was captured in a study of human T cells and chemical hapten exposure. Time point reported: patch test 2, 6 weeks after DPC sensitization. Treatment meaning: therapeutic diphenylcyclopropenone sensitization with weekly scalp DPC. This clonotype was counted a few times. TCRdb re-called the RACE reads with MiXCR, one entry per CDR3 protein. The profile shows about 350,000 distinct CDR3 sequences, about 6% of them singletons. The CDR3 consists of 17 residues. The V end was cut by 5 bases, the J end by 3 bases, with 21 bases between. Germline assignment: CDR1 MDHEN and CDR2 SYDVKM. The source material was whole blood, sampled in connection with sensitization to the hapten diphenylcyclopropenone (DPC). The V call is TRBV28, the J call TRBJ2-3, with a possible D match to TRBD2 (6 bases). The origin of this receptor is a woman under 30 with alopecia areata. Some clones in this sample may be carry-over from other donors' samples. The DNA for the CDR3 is TGTGCCAGCAGTGGAGGGCTGCCACGAGGAATTACAGATACGCAGTATTTT. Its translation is CASSGGLPRGITDTQYF.